The sequence of this T cell receptor (beta chain) was determined in a study of blood T cell repertoires in COVID-19. At the level of the study: Both acute and convalescent COVID-19 samples were obtained from the United States, Italy and Spain. T cells, B-cell-depleted T cells, or PBMCs supplied cDNA or gDNA.

This clone was detected once. The same CDR3 also results from other DNA sequences found in this sample. Germline CDR1 is SGHTA and CDR2 is FQGNSA. The CDR3 has 13 amino acids. The V end was cut by 4 bases, the J end by 3 bases, with 9 bases between. As handled by the study authors: Reference gene primer amplification gave nucleated cell count estimates. Clones were sequenced by immunoSEQ multiplex PCR, and TCRdb holds only the in-frame ones, with some missing. The V and J calls and clone size are taken from that table; D and trimming were inferred from the DNA. The table includes more than 250,000 clones, 80% to 90% detected once.

The chain has TRBV7-2 and TRBJ1-2; possible D gene TRBD1, 6 bases. The sequencing input was peripheral blood. The origin of this receptor is a man aged 50 to 59 with active or convalescent COVID-19. The CDR3 reads CASSSRGHYGYTF. CDR3 nucleotide sequence: TGTGCCAGCAGCTCCAGGGGTCACTATGGCTACACCTTC.